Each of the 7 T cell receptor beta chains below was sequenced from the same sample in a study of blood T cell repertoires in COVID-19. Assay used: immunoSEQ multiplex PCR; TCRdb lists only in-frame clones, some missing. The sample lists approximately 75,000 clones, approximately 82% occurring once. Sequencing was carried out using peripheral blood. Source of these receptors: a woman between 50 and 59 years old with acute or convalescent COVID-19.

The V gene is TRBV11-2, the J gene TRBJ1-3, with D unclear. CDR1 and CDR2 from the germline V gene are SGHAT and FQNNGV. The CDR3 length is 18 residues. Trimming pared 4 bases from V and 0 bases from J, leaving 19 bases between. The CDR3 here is CASSSMAGLSFSGNTIYF. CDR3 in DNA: TGTGCCAGCAGCTCAATGGCGGGCTTATCCTTCTCTGGAAACACCATATATTTT.

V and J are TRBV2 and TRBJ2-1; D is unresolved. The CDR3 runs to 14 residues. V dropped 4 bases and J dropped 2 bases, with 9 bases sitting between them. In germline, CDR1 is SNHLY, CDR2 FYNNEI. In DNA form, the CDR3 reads TGTGCCAGCAGTGGAGGTGGCACCTACAATGAGCAGTTCTTC. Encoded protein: CASSGGGTYNEQFF.

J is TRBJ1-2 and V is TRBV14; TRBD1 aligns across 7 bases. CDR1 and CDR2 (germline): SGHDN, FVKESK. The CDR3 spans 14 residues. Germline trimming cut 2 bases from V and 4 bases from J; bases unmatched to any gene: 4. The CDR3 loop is CASSQPGQLYGYTF. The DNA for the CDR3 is TGTGCCAGCAGCCAACCGGGACAGCTCTATGGCTACACCTTC.

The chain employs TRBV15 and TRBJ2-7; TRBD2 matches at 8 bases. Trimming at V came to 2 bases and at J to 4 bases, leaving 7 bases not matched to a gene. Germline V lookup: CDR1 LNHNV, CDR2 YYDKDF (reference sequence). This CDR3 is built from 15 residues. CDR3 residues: CATSRFSGGEYEQYF. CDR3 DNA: TGTGCCACCAGCAGATTCTCGGGAGGGGAATACGAGCAGTACTTC.

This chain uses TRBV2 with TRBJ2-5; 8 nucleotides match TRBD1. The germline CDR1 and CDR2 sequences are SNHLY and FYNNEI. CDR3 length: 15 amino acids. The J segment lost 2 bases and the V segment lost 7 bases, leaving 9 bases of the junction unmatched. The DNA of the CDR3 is TGTGCCAGCACCCTAGGGGGGACAGGACAAGAGACCCAGTACTTC. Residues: CASTLGGTGQETQYF.

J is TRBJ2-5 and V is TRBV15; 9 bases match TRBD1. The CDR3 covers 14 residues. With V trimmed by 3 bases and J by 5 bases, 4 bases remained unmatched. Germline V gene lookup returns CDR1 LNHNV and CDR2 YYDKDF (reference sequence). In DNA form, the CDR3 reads TGTGCCACCAGCAGGGGACAGGGAGCGGAGACCCAGTACTTC. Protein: CATSRGQGAETQYF.

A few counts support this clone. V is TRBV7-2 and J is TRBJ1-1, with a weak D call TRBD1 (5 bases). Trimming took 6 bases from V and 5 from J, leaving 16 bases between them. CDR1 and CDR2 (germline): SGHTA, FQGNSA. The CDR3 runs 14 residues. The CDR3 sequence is CASRGPRVGTEAFF. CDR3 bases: TGTGCCAGCAGGGGCCCCAGGGTGGGTACTGAAGCTTTCTTT.